This T cell receptor beta chain was sequenced for a study of CD8+ T cells in alopecia areata. This CDR3 is built from 15 residues. Germline values: CDR1 PRHDT, CDR2 FYEKMQ (reference sequence). V lost 5 bases, J lost 1 base, and 15 bases lay in between. TCR sequencing used cDNA made by reverse transcription of extracted RNA. Assay: immunoSEQ multiplex PCR; the TCRdb copy retains only in-frame clones and omits some. The data show 150,000 or so clones, roughly 70% seen once. The chain couples TRBV13 to TRBJ2-7; D may be TRBD1 (6 bases). This sequence originates from a human donor with alopecia areata. The sequences come from CD8+ T cells sorted from blood, collected at week 0. In nucleotides, the CDR3 is TGTGCCAGCAGCCCCCGATTGACAGGATCCTACGAGCAGTACTTC. Its protein is CASSPRLTGSYEQYF.